Described below is a single T cell receptor (beta chain) sequence and its context. It lacks a known antigen. Base qualities are not recorded, but no much larger clone differs from it by a single base. The cohort consisted of 600 to 750 healthy bone marrow donors. At the time of sampling, all cohort members were nominally healthy, though unrecorded immune exposures were likely present. The donor was CMV seronegative and belonged to the group of under 400 seronegative cohort members. A peripheral blood sample was collected from each donor, and TCR beta sequencing was performed on peripheral blood mononuclear cells. Genomic DNA was extracted from the blood cell samples with the Qiagen DNeasy Blood Extraction Kit. The method was the immunoSEQ multiplex PCR assay. For the multiplex PCR, a mixture combining 60 forward primers for TCR Vbeta segments and 13 reverse primers for TCR Jbeta segments was used. The CDR3 region of rearranged TCR beta genes was amplified from genomic DNA by a multiplex PCR assay. On the Illumina HiSeq System, the amplified TCR beta libraries were sequenced as 87-base-pair reads. In the authors' own workflow: A later analysis counted tens of millions of unique TCR beta chains across the 690 or so repertoires, and 9 million to 14 million of these chains were shared by at least two donors. A nearest-neighbor algorithm error-corrected the raw reads and collapsed the reads into unique sequences, merging closely related sequences to remove PCR and sequencing errors. V, D and J gene segments were assigned by aligning CDR3 sequences to IMGT reference sequences. Each retained sequence needed at least a six-nucleotide match to both a V gene segment and a J gene segment. Rearrangements were classified as productive when the CDR3 lacked stop codons and remained in frame with V and J, and all other rearrangements were classified as non-productive. CDR3 was defined by IMGT convention, running from the second conserved V-encoded cysteine to the conserved J-encoded phenylalanine. The earlier analysis of 550 to 650 of the donors excluded any sequence lacking an unambiguous match to a single V gene segment. In an earlier analysis of 587 of the donors, a V segment was called functional when productive rearrangements were above 56.7%, and segregating when the standard deviation between donors exceeded 5%. A statistical classification framework was built to diagnose cytomegalovirus status from the catalog of TCR beta chain sequences. In a later analysis, TCR nucleotide sequences were compared against IMGT/GENE-DB human TR gene sequences so that V and J genes could be assigned. Using the TCRdist pipeline, a later analysis assigned CDR3 sequences along with most-parsimonious VDJ recombination scenarios. In a later analysis, each TCR beta chain was defined by its CDR3 amino acid sequence together with its V-gene family, and reads without a unique V-gene family were excluded. In a later analysis, 450 to 600 highly shared, low-generation-probability nucleotide sequences were removed to address suspected cross-contamination and a sequencing artifact. A later analysis calculated a clonal expansion index for each public chain from normalized within-repertoire ranks of inferred template counts. In a later analysis, generation probabilities were computed with a VDJ recombination model fitted to out-of-frame rearrangements, and the resulting probabilities were checked against IGoR. In a later analysis, hypergeometric tests were used to score TCR-TCR, TCR-HLA and TCR-CMV co-occurrence, with a repertoire-size bias correction applied to TCR pairs. In a later analysis, false discovery rates were estimated by permuting HLA or CMV assignments 20 times. In a later analysis, co-occurring TCRs were grouped using DBSCAN, and TCRdist sequence similarity was added for clustering within HLA-allele-positive subsets. Repertoires with fewer than 30,000 or more than 120,000 public chains were left out of co-occurrence clustering, as were several repertoires with anomalous nucleotide sharing. Sourced from immuneACCESS, this table was stored by TCRdb with only in-frame sequences that have V and J called. A share of the clones is absent; for the studies checked, an unresolved V gene accounts for under half, and the remainder has no known explanation. V and J calls plus clone size are reproduced from that table; the DNA served to infer D and trimming. In this sample the table shows about 190,000 clones, around 82% of which occur a single time. About 0.26% of the sample rests with the top ten.

The data were obtained in a study of cytomegalovirus exposure and HLA in healthy donors (dated by TCRdb to between 2016 and 2019). Turning to the overall study: According to an earlier analysis of 550 to 750 of the donors, about 180 million T cells yielded roughly 110 million unique TCR beta sequences and approximately 300 Gb of sequence data. A handful of DR-DQ haplotypes were handled as single units for association and clustering because linkage in the cohort was strong. An earlier analysis of nearly 600 of the donors applied high-throughput TCR beta sequencing to assess whether each TCR beta V gene segment acted as functional or pseudogenic. Alongside the repertoire data, information on donor age, sex, ethnicity and CMV serostatus was compiled. HLA typing covered class I and class II loci at four-digit resolution. To study patterns of TCR occurrence, a later analysis re-analyzed previously published TCR beta repertoires from 700 or so donors and added high-resolution HLA genotyping. On average, around 240,000 unique TCR beta nucleotide sequences were sequenced per donor among some 430 genotyped donors of the cohort, with 15% to 20% of those sequences being non-productive. The study aimed to test whether cataloging public T cell receptors could reveal signatures of past pathogen exposure. All discovery cohort repertoires had been generated on a single sequencing platform. The study profiled the T cell repertoires of 550 to 700 subjects by immunosequencing and related them to cytomegalovirus serostatus. A separate validation cohort of 100 to 150 different subjects was used in addition to the roughly 670-subject first cohort. A later genetic analysis used genome-wide SNP genotypes for about 60% of the roughly 700 donors, treating that subset as a discovery cohort. Among the roughly 380 genotyped donors, 81% belonged to the genetic ancestry cluster associated with self-reported Caucasian donors. Rather than using new phenotypic data, the later analysis identified candidate immune exposures from TCR beta sequences and from how often those sequences occurred across donors. An early release that covered around 590 HLA-typed donors contained approximately 300 gigabases of sequencing data and roughly 84 million unique TCR sequences. Typing coverage differed by locus: A, B, C, DRB1 and DQB1 were typed in roughly 620-640 donors, DQA1 in 522, DPA1 in some 600, and DPB1 in 400 to 480. To predict cytomegalovirus infection status, the study brought together high-throughput TCR immunosequencing, statistical association of individual TCRs with disease status, and machine learning.

The paper as a whole reports these results and caveats: The 87-base-pair reads could not distinguish some IMGT-functional V segments, including TRBV6-2 and TRBV6-3, so those segments were excluded. A group of highly shared sequence variants was considered likely to be a technical artifact of the sequencing pipeline. According to a later analysis, most CMV-associated TCR beta chains appeared to be HLA-restricted, and the HLA associations seemed to be driven largely by CMV exposure. An association between a missense DCLRE1C variant and V-gene and J-gene trimming of TCR beta chains was found in a later genetic analysis and replicated in an independent cohort. The earlier analysis of 587 of the donors excluded approximately 17 rarely observed V segments, including chromosome 9 orphons, because counts were too low. When HLA alleles, especially DR and DQ, strongly co-occurred, attributing TCR associations to individual alleles was difficult. Only TCR beta chains were sequenced in this cohort, and the absence of alpha or paired-chain data limited detectable features. A later analysis found that TCR association rates varied across HLA loci, with DRB1 alleles showing the most associated TCRs and HLA-C alleles the fewest. Several of the top co-occurrence clusters appeared to be linked to parvovirus B19, influenza, CMV and Epstein-Barr virus, according to a later analysis. The only immune exposure information available for the cohort was CMV serostatus. A few of the identified cytomegalovirus-associated TCR beta chains were confirmed in vitro to be specific for cytomegalovirus antigens. Compared with the approximately 600-donor mean, donors in an Asian-associated ancestry cluster had fewer N-insertions in productive TCRs, according to a later genetic analysis. Because HLA typing was missing for some donors at each locus, association tests included only the typed subset. Sequencing depth was assumed to be roughly uniform across donors in the presence/absence analyses, though that assumption may not hold. The study listed 170 or so TCR beta chains as associated with cytomegalovirus. In both the original and validation cohorts, the classifier was reported to diagnose cytomegalovirus status with high specificity and sensitivity. At a false discovery rate of 0.05, a later analysis linked some 18,000 TCR beta sequences to specific HLA alleles. According to the authors, the approach could potentially be generalized to other disease states and immunological phenotypes. Compared with equally common non-associated chains, HLA-associated TCR beta chains in a later analysis were more clonally expanded and had lower generation probabilities. Linkage disequilibrium might explain the correlated functional status among segregating V segments, but an unknown experimental factor could not be ruled out. Most TCR sequences were seen in very few donors, while some public TCRs were found in many individuals. In an earlier analysis of fewer than 700 of the donors, most TCR beta V segments appeared in productive rearrangements about 90% or about 30% of the time, broadly matching IMGT annotations. A further reported finding was that TCR beta sequences accurately predicted the HLA-A and HLA-B alleles for most subjects in the first cohort.

The CDR3 holds 14 amino acids from the cysteine to the phenylalanine. Of all the DNA, just the CDR3 is kept, 42 bases in frame from base 1. V loses 7 bases at its end and J loses 2 bases; junction bases beyond the gene matches: 6. As encoded in the germline V gene, CDR1 is SNHLY while CDR2 is FYNNEI. The rearrangement joined TRBV2 to TRBJ2-7; TRBD1 agrees with 9 junctional bases. The TCR sequence derives from a boy younger than 18 in good health and CMV-seronegative. Specimen: PBMCs. The CDR3 sequence is CASKTRDRAYEQYF. The nucleotides are TGTGCCAGCAAAACTAGGGACAGGGCCTACGAGCAGTACTTC.